These T cell receptor beta chains were read from a single sample in a study of cytomegalovirus exposure and HLA in healthy donors. Libraries were prepared by immunoSEQ multiplex PCR; TCRdb keeps only in-frame clonotypes and omits some of them. The sample has around 260,000 clones; roughly 80% are singletons. The sample was PBMCs. These receptors were collected from a girl aged 2 to 10 in good health and CMV-seronegative. Both conserved end residues are part of each CDR3. The D gene is left open where the match is weak. Size values are once, few and many counts, or a class for expanded clones, and some rows have none.

size	D	J	V	DNA	CDR3
once	NA	TRBJ2-3	TRBV6-5	TGTGCCAGCAGGTCCACAGGGACGAGCACAGATACGCAGTATTTT	CASRSTGTSTDTQYF
few	NA	TRBJ1-4	TRBV7-9	TGTGCCAGTCAAAGGGGCGGCGCAACTAATGAAAAACTGTTTTTT	CASQRGGATNEKLFF
few	TRBD1	TRBJ1-1	TRBV27	TGTGCCAGCAGTTTATTGACCCGGACAGGGGGCCCGAACACTGAAGCTTTCTTT	CASSLLTRTGGPNTEAFF
NA	TRBD2	TRBJ2-3	TRBV4-1	TGCGCCAGCCTCGGCCCCAGCGGGGTCACAGATACGCAGTATTTT	CASLGPSGVTDTQYF
NA	NA	TRBJ2-7	TRBV14	TGTGCCAGCAGGCCTGGGACTTCGAGCTCCTACGAGCAGTACTTC	CASRPGTSSSYEQYF
NA	NA	TRBJ2-2	TRBV7-6	TGTGCCAGCAGCCAGGGAGGGGGTTATCCCGGGGAGCTGTTTTTT	CASSQGGGYPGELFF
once	NA	TRBJ1-4	TRBV6-1	TGTGCCAGCATGCGGTTCGGTGAAAAACTGTTTTTT	CASMRFGEKLFF
few	TRBD1	TRBJ2-1	TRBV10-3	TGTGCCATCAGCGCGACAGGGCTCGAGCAGTTCTTC	CAISATGLEQFF
NA	TRBD1	TRBJ2-7	TRBV12-5	TGTGCTAGTGGTCACAGGGGTCACGAGCAGTACTTC	CASGHRGHEQYF
NA	TRBD2	TRBJ2-3	TRBV7-9	TGTGCCAGCACCTACTCCGGACTAGCGGGAGGGGATACGCAGTATTTT	CASTYSGLAGGDTQYF
few	NA	TRBJ1-1	TRBV6-1	TGTGCCAGCAGTGAAGCGCTAGTACACCCGAACACTGAAGCTTTCTTT	CASSEALVHPNTEAFF
NA	TRBD1	TRBJ2-3	TRBV30	TGTGCCTGGAGATTGGGGACAGGTGGTTTAACGCAGTATTTT	CAWRLGTGGLTQYF
NA	TRBD1	TRBJ1-5	TRBV18	TGTGCCAGCTCACCCAGAAACAGGGGGGGTATGTTCACGGCATATCAGCCCCAGCATTTT	CASSPRNRGGMFTAYQPQHF
NA	NA	TRBJ1-1	TRBV9	TGTGCCAGCAGAGACCCGACGGCGGGGGCGGAAGCTTTCTTT	CASRDPTAGAEAFF
NA	NA	TRBJ2-2	TRBV7-9	TGTGCCAGCAGCGACCCGGTTGACAGAAACACCGGGGAGCTGTTTTTT	CASSDPVDRNTGELFF
NA	NA	TRBJ1-2	TRBV18	TGTGCCAGCTCACCCGGACTCGGCTATGGCTACACCTTC	CASSPGLGYGYTF
once	NA	TRBJ1-3	TRBV25-1	TGTGCCAGCGTCGGCGACAGCTTTCCGGGAAACACCATATATTTT	CASVGDSFPGNTIYF
NA	TRBD2	TRBJ2-3	TRBV4-2	TGTGCCAGCAGCCAAGATCTGGGATGGGGGAGGGGAAGCACAGATACGCAGTATTTT	CASSQDLGWGRGSTDTQYF
NA	NA	TRBJ1-2	TRBV19	TGTGCCAGTAGTATCCCTCCGACAGAAAACTATGGCTACACCTTC	CASSIPPTENYGYTF
few	TRBD1	TRBJ1-6	TRBV7-2	TGTGCCAGCAGACCAAACACAGGGGGTGGGACACCCCTCCACTTT	CASRPNTGGGTPLHF
NA	TRBD1	TRBJ1-1	TRBV4-1	TGCGCCAGCAGCCAGGCTGGGACAGGGGATCTGGCTTTCTTT	CASSQAGTGDLAFF
NA	TRBD2	TRBJ2-2	TRBV30	TGTGCCTGGAAAGGCCCCGGGACTAGCGGGTCCGGGGAGCTGTTTTTT	CAWKGPGTSGSGELFF
NA	NA	TRBJ2-7	TRBV10-2	TGCGCCAGCAGTAACGGGTTATACTACTACGAGCAGTACTTC	CASSNGLYYYEQYF
NA	TRBD1	TRBJ1-4	TRBV6-1	TGTGCCAGCAGTGACTTACAGGGGGGTAATGAAAAACTGTTTTTT	CASSDLQGGNEKLFF
NA	NA	TRBJ2-7	TRBV7-9	TGTGCCAGCAGCAGGGGGATTCTACGAGTGCAGTACTTC	CASSRGILRVQYF
NA	TRBD1	TRBJ2-7	TRBV4-1	TGCGCCAGCAGCCAAGACCCGGGACAGGGAATTGTTGAGCAGTACTTC	CASSQDPGQGIVEQYF
few	NA	TRBJ2-5	TRBV19	TGTGCCAGTAGTGGGACGGGGGTCTGGACCCAGTACTTC	CASSGTGVWTQYF
NA	TRBD2	TRBJ2-3	TRBV5-1	TGCGCCAGCAGCTCCCCCCCTAGCGGGGGGTACACAGATACGCAGTATTTT	CASSSPPSGGYTDTQYF
NA	TRBD1	TRBJ1-2	TRBV2	TGTGCCAGCGCAATTAACAGGGGCTATGGCTACACCTTC	CASAINRGYGYTF
NA	TRBD2	TRBJ2-1	TRBV5-5	TGTGCCAGCAGCTCTAGCGGGACTTACAATGAGCAGTTCTTC	CASSSSGTYNEQFF
NA	NA	TRBJ1-1	TRBV6-1	TGTGCCAGCCCCCGGGGGAACACTGAAGCTTTCTTT	CASPRGNTEAFF
NA	TRBD1	TRBJ1-1	TRBV14	TGTGCCAGCAGCCTTCAGGGGGGCCGGACTGAAGCTTTCTTT	CASSLQGGRTEAFF
NA	NA	TRBJ2-1	TRBV19	TGTGCCAGTAGTATAGCACAGACAAGGCTCAATGAGCAGTTCTTC	CASSIAQTRLNEQFF
NA	NA	TRBJ2-7	TRBV7-9	TGTGCCAGCAGCTTACGAGCCGCCGAGCAGTACTTC	CASSLRAAEQYF
NA	NA	TRBJ1-4	TRBV18	TGTGCCAGCTCAGAAGGTTCAGGTGAAGGTGAAAAACTGTTTTTT	CASSEGSGEGEKLFF
few	TRBD1	TRBJ1-1	TRBV5-1	TGCGCCAGCAGCTCGGGGACAGGGGAGACTGAAGCTTTCTTT	CASSSGTGETEAFF
NA	NA	TRBJ1-4	TRBV29-1	TGCAGCGTGGGGGGGCCGGGGGAAAAACTGTTTTTT	CSVGGPGEKLFF
NA	NA	TRBJ1-3	TRBV9	TGTGCCAGCAGCGTAACGGCGGGACCTGGAAACACCATATATTTT	CASSVTAGPGNTIYF
NA	NA	TRBJ2-2	TRBV9	TGTGCCAGCAGCGTATCCAACAGAGACACCGGGGAGCTGTTTTTT	CASSVSNRDTGELFF
NA	TRBD1	TRBJ1-1	TRBV5-1	TGCGCCAGCAGCTCCGGGACAGGGAGCACTGAAGCTTTCTTT	CASSSGTGSTEAFF
NA	NA	TRBJ1-6	TRBV1	TGCACCAGCAGCCAAGTTGATGAGTTGTCTCCTCAGGAAAATTCACCCCTCCACTTT	CTSSQVDELSPQENSPLHF
NA	TRBD2	TRBJ2-1	TRBV13	TGTGCCAGCAGCTTTAGGGCTAGCGGGGGGGCCTTCTACAATGAGCAGTTCTTC	CASSFRASGGAFYNEQFF
few	NA	TRBJ2-7	TRBV4-1	TGCGCCAGCAGCCCACTCGGACAGCAGCACGAGCAGTACTTC	CASSPLGQQHEQYF
NA	NA	TRBJ1-2	TRBV9	TGTGCCAGCGCGGGGGGAGGCTACACCTTC	CASAGGGYTF
NA	NA	TRBJ2-7	TRBV20-1	TGCACTCCCGACACCCCCTACGAGCAGTACTTC	CTPDTPYEQYF
NA	TRBD2	TRBJ2-3	TRBV28	TGTGCCAGCAGTTCCCGGACTAGATTGGATACGCAGTATTTT	CASSSRTRLDTQYF
NA	TRBD2	TRBJ2-1	TRBV6-5	TGTGCCAGCTCGACTAGCGGGAGGTCTGAGCAGTTCTTC	CASSTSGRSEQFF
NA	NA	TRBJ2-2	TRBV5-1	TGCGCCAGCAGCTTCGAGACTTCGAACACCGGGGAGCTGTTTTTT	CASSFETSNTGELFF
NA	NA	TRBJ2-1	TRBV7-3	TGTGCCAGCAGCTTAAGGGACATTGGGCTACCGGAGCAGTTCTTC	CASSLRDIGLPEQFF
NA	TRBD2	TRBJ2-1	TRBV4-2	TGTGCCAGCAGCCAAGATCAGACTAGCGGGAGAGAGCAGTTCTTC	CASSQDQTSGREQFF
NA	NA	TRBJ1-1	TRBV29-1	TGCAGCGTTGTGACAGGCGGCGAGACTGAAGCTTTCTTT	CSVVTGGETEAFF
NA	TRBD1	TRBJ1-3	TRBV30	TGTGCCTGGAGTGGACAGGGGATTGGAAACACCATATATTTT	CAWSGQGIGNTIYF
NA	TRBD1	TRBJ1-2	TRBV27	TGTGCCAGCGGATCCGGGACAGGGGTATATGGCTACACCTTC	CASGSGTGVYGYTF